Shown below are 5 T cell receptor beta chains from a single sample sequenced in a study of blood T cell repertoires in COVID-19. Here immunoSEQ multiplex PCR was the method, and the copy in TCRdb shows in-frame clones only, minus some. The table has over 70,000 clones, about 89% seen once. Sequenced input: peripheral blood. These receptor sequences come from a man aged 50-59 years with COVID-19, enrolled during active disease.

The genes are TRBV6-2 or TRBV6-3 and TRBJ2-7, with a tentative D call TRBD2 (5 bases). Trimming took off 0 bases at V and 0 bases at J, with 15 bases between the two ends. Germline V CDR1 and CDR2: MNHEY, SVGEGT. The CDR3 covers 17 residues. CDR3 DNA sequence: TGTGCCAGCAGTTACTCAGCTACGAGGGCAAGCTCCTACGAGCAGTACTTC. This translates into CASSYSATRASSYEQYF.

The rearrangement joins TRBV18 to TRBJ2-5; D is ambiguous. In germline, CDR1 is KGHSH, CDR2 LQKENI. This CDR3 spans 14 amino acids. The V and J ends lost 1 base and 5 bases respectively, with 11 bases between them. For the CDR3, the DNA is TGTGCCAGCTCACCACTGGCGGTGAGGGAGACCCAGTACTTC. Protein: CASSPLAVRETQYF.

Here the CDR3 reads CASSPTSGRTVRGQYV. As DNA, the CDR3 is TGTGCCAGCTCCCCGACTAGCGGGAGAACGGTACGTGGGCAGTACGTC. The V gene is TRBV18, the J gene TRBJ2-7; TRBD2 agrees at 12 bases. This CDR3 comprises 16 residues. Germline loops: CDR1 KGHSH, CDR2 LQKENI. The junction had 15 bases not matched to a gene; V was cut back by 6 bases and J by 9 bases.

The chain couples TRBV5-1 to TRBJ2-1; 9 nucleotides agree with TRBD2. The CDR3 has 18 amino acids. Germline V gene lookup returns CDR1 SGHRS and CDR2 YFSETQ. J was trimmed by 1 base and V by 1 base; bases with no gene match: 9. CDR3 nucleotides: TGCGCCAGCAGCTTGTTCTCGACTAGCGGTCTATCCTACAATGAGCAGTTCTTC. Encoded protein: CASSLFSTSGLSYNEQFF.

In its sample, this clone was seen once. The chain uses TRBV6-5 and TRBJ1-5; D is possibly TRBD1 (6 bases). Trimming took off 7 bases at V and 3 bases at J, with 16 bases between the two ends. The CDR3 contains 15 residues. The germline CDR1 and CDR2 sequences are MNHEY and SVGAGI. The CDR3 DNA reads TGTGCCAGCACCTACACAGGGTTGGACAATCAGCCCCAGCATTTT. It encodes CASTYTGLDNQPQHF.